This T cell receptor beta chain is drawn from a study of T cells in Graves' hyperthyroidism and ophthalmopathy (dated by TCRdb to the late 2010s). About the study as a whole: Peripheral blood was sampled at the time of initial diagnosis, prior to any treatment. The roughly 94 discovery patients were randomly split 7:3 into training and test sets. To identify TCR V-J signatures that set the groups apart, the researchers used a discovery cohort of 100 patients, made up of 40 to 45 with Graves' ophthalmopathy and 57 with stable Graves' hyperthyroidism. The paper reports TCR Vbeta CDR3 sequencing of over 130 peripheral blood samples: over 40 ophthalmopathy, roughly 74 hyperthyroidism and around 17 progressor patients. An independent validation cohort of under 20 hyperthyroidism patients and 17 patients who later progressed to ophthalmopathy tested prospective prediction of ophthalmopathy. In addition, the study compared T-cell repertoires in thyroid tissue and in blood from about 6 Graves' hyperthyroidism patients. Following sampling, methimazole starting at 30 mg daily was given to hyperthyroidism patients, and high-dose intravenous methylprednisolone was given to ophthalmopathy patients. Overall results and qualifications from the work: Most expanded thyroid clonotypes (frequency above 0.001) were also detected in blood, suggesting blood repertoires may reflect thyroid immune responses. A 13 V-J signature model separated ophthalmopathy from stable hyperthyroidism, with around 91% sensitivity and roughly 81% specificity in cross-validation and 80%/75% in testing. No statistical method was used to fix the sample size in advance, and group allocation was not hidden from the investigators. In validation, the model predicted progression to ophthalmopathy a median of roughly 6.1 months before onset, with approximately 71% sensitivity and about 72% specificity.

TCR beta CDR3 regions were amplified from RNA transcripts. For the first round of RT-PCR on the TCR CDR3, the HTBI primer set was used together with the Qiagen OneStep RT-PCR kit. Libraries were constructed in a second round of multiplex PCR, after which size selection and purification were performed. The libraries were sequenced on an Illumina HiSeq2000 using paired-end 100 bp reads. In the original analysis: Raw data were processed with SOAPnuke, discarding reads with adapters, uncalled bases, mean Phred below 15, or no exact constant-primer or identifier match. High-quality paired reads were merged using COPE v1.2.5, and each unique nucleotide sequence was defined as a clonotype. MiTCR v1.1 was used to align clonotypes to the IMGT TRBV, TRBD and TRBJ reference segments. The analysis included only V-J combinations with a frequency above 0.0001, which together covered about 99% of the repertoires. A TCS score was defined as the ratio of F50 (clonal expansion) to E x V (chaos), with BLOSUM62-based TCRdist applied between CDR3 peptides within each V-J. Welch's t-statistics and random forest reduced 514 V-J features to fewer than 15, which were used in a naive Bayes classifier (R e1071). TCRdb reran the public reads through fastp at Q25 and MiXCR, keeping productive beta chains. Duplicate CDR3 protein sequences are folded into a single record with the most common DNA and genes. TCRdb's processing, not the study's, gives the V and J calls here. This sample has 730,000 or so distinct CDR3 sequences in its table, and 18% of those were observed once. The ten largest make up approximately 15% of the sample.

Notes on this clonotype: It has no known antigen specificity. Within one base of it there is no much larger clone, and no base qualities were kept.

Hyperthyroidism patients were newly diagnosed, with disease duration under 2 months, and aged 18 to 65 years. Exclusion was applied to patients with uncontrolled infections, other autoimmune diseases, pregnancy or lactation. Diagnoses relied on clinical symptoms, serum thyroxine and TRAb, thyroid ultrasound and orbital computed tomography. For progressor patients, blood was drawn at the first diagnosis of hyperthyroidism, before any ophthalmopathy symptoms had appeared. Ficoll-Paque density gradient centrifugation was used to isolate PBMCs from approximately 10 ml of fresh peripheral blood. Patients classed as progressors first received a Graves' hyperthyroidism diagnosis and then went on to develop ophthalmopathy during follow-up. Trizol reagent was used to extract total RNA, and RNA quality was then checked on an Agilent 2100 Bioanalyzer. Deletion took 5 bases off V and 6 bases off J, with a span of 17 bases between the germline ends. There are 14 amino acids in the CDR3, from cysteine to phenylalanine inclusive. The DNA shown is the 42-base CDR3, in frame from base 1. Based on the germline V gene, the CDR1 and CDR2 sequences are SGHRS and YFSETQ.

Material for sequencing was blood. The sequence derives from a woman between 45 and 65 years old with Graves' hyperthyroidism that later progressed to Graves' ophthalmopathy. The chain is assembled from TRBV5-1 and TRBJ1-1, with TRBD1 as a weak D call on 6 bases. The CDR3 reads as follows: CASSPGLGGSEAFF. The base sequence is TGCGCCAGCAGTCCTGGTCTAGGGGGATCTGAAGCTTTCTTT.